This T cell receptor beta chain was recovered during a study of control samples from healthy donors and cancer patients. Trimming cost V 3 bases and J 5 bases, with 17 bases left between them. The germline gives CDR1 MNHNS, CDR2 SASEGT. This CDR3 contains 16 residues. The method was immunoSEQ multiplex PCR; TCRdb's version includes in-frame clones alone and lacks a portion of them. The table lists around 97,000 clones, roughly 91% of them singletons. The sample was PBMCs. This receptor was taken from a man aged 60 to 69 with lung cancer. V and J are TRBV6-1 and TRBJ1-5; D unclear. CDR3 DNA sequence: TGTGCCAGCAGTGATGGGTTTAGTGGCCGGGATCAGCCCCAGCATTTT. It yields the protein CASSDGFSGRDQPQHF.